The clone carrying this TCR beta chain was observed many times. Its antigen is undetermined. Each cDNA held unique molecular identifiers, and template switching gave it a universal primer site. TCRdb passed the 5' RACE reads through MiXCR, listing each CDR3 protein once. Of roughly 700,000 distinct CDR3 sequences in the sample, around 8.6% were seen once. This sample stems from a study of identical twins. Findings and limits, study-wide: Out-of-frame alpha sequences common to twins were enriched for low generation probability. Clonotypes of the beta chain that were abundant in cord blood carried fewer insertions (memory repertoires showed none).

V shed 1 base and J 5 bases; nucleotides not matched to a gene: 7. The CDR3 extends over 17 amino acids. CDR1 is SGHTA and CDR2 is FQGNSA in the germline V gene. The data also belong to a second study, concerning yellow fever vaccine responses in identical twins.

The sample consisted of PBMCs. This clonotype was sampled from a woman aged 18 to 35 in good health. This chain joins TRBV7-2 and TRBJ2-3; 12 bases line up with TRBD1. For the CDR3, the DNA is TGTGCCAGCAGCTTAGTCGGGACAGGGGGCTTTCTAGATACGCAGTATTTT. Translated: CASSLVGTGGFLDTQYF.